This T cell receptor beta chain was sequenced for a study of shared clonotypes between healthy human individuals. About this clone: Its antigen is undetermined.

Per the germline V gene, CDR1 is GTSNPN and CDR2 is SVGIG (reference sequence). Trimming removed 1 base from V and 2 bases from J, with 9 bases in between. The CDR3 is 14 residues long. Libraries were prepared by immunoSEQ multiplex PCR; TCRdb keeps only in-frame clonotypes and omits some of them. The table records fewer than 1 million clones, 96% of them present only once. Whole-study findings and limits: Naive subsets, compared against memory subsets, generally had larger estimated richness values. Represented genetic and exposure-history diversity was restricted by having few donors.

CD45RO negativity and positive selection for CCR7 defined naive CD8 cells, a population that excluded terminally differentiated effector memory CD45RA+ cells. This chain links TRBV30 with TRBJ1-5; D gene unclear. Sample: naive CD8+ T cells sorted from blood. The sequence came from a man aged 25 to 40 in good health. CDR3 sequence: CAWSAWDGNQPQHF. In DNA, the CDR3 is TGTGCCTGGAGTGCGTGGGATGGCAATCAGCCCCAGCATTTT.